One and the same sample provided the 18 T cell receptor beta chains below, sequenced in a study of T cell responses to AZD1222 COVID-19 vaccine. The table came from immunoSEQ multiplex PCR; TCRdb's copy has only in-frame clones and leaves some out. Of about 160,000 clones listed, roughly 90% are singletons. The sample consisted of peripheral blood, taken 28 days after the second AZD1222 dose. The source is an adult who received the AZD1222 COVID-19 vaccine.

The rearrangement links TRBV5-5 to TRBJ2-7; D possibly corresponds to TRBD1 (6 bases). This CDR3 spans 15 amino acids. The germline V gene encodes CDR1 SGHKS and CDR2 YYEKEE (reference sequence). V was cut by 0 bases and J by 0 bases, with 10 bases left in between. DNA of the CDR3: TGTGCCAGCAGCTTGGCAACAGGGAGCTCCTACGAGCAGTACTTC. Protein sequence: CASSLATGSSYEQYF. The whole variable domain, remainder taken from reference TRBV5-5 and TRBJ2-7, is DAGVTQSPTHLIKTRGQQVTLRCSPISGHKSVSWYQQVLGQGPQFIFQYYEKEERGRGNFPDRFSARQFPNYSSELNVNALLLGDSALYLCASSLATGSSYEQYFGPGTRLTVT.

The chain recombines TRBV11-2 with TRBJ2-7; D may match TRBD1 or TRBD2 (5 bases each). The CDR3 contains 18 residues. Trimming removed 1 base at V and 2 bases at J, with 21 bases between. The germline CDR1 and CDR2 sequences are SGHAT and FQNNGV. CDR3 region: CASSLAYMVGDGTYEQYF. DNA of the CDR3: TGTGCCAGCAGCTTAGCGTATATGGTGGGGGACGGAACCTACGAGCAGTACTTC.

The chain recombines TRBV7-8 with TRBJ1-2, with D possibly TRBD1 on 5 matching bases. The germline V gene encodes CDR1 SGHVS and CDR2 FQNEAQ. The CDR3 extends over 15 amino acids. The V and J ends lost 5 bases and 8 bases respectively, with 21 bases between them. The CDR3 nucleotides are TGTGCCAGCAGCCCAACGGGGGGGGTTAGGTACGGCTACACCTTC. Its translation: CASSPTGGVRYGYTF.

The chain couples TRBV9 to TRBJ1-2; D is undetermined. Per germline, CDR1 SGDLS and CDR2 YYNGEE. V was shortened by 0 bases and J by 3 bases, with 15 bases between the two germline ends. CDR3 size: 16 residues. The CDR3 DNA sequence: TGTGCCAGCAGCGTAGGGTCGGGAACTGGCGACTATGGCTACACCTTC. Its protein is CASSVGSGTGDYGYTF.

This chain uses TRBV7-9 with TRBJ2-7, with D perhaps matching TRBD1 or TRBD2 (5 bases each). With 5 bases removed from V and 0 bases from J, the gap between germline ends came to 14 bases. Germline V gene sequence: CDR1 SEHNR, CDR2 FQNEAQ (reference sequence). This CDR3 spans 15 amino acids. The CDR3 DNA reads TGTGCCAGCAGCCAACGGGACGATCCCTCCTACGAGCAGTACTTC. Translating gives CASSQRDDPSYEQYF.

V and J are TRBV27 and TRBJ2-2; 8 nucleotides line up with TRBD2. This CDR3 region has 16 residues. CDR1 is MNHEY, CDR2 SMNVEV, per germline (reference sequence). V shed 0 bases and J 3 bases; nucleotides not matched to a gene: 3. The chain's CDR3 is CASSLSRGGYTGELFF. The DNA of the CDR3 is TGTGCCAGCAGTTTATCTCGGGGGGGGTACACCGGGGAGCTGTTTTTT.

V usage is TRBV3-1 (or the pseudogene TRBV3-2) and J usage is TRBJ1-5; D unresolved. V lost 1 base and J 9 bases, leaving 7 bases between the germline ends. This CDR3 contains 12 residues. CDR1 LGHDT and CDR2 YNNKEL come from the germline V gene (reference sequence). CDR3 nucleotides: TGTGCCAGCAGCCAAGGAGTCGGGCCCCAGCATTTT. It yields the protein CASSQGVGPQHF.

V is TRBV19 and J is TRBJ2-7, with D perhaps TRBD2 (7 bases). V was cut by 3 bases and J by 1 base, with 13 bases left in between. This CDR3 is built from 15 residues. Germline V gene sequence: CDR1 LNHDA, CDR2 SQIVND (reference sequence). CDR3 DNA sequence: TGTGCCAGTAGTATCGGGGGGCGCGGATCCTACGAGCAGTACTTC. It encodes CASSIGGRGSYEQYF.

V gene TRBV19 combines with J gene TRBJ1-5, with D possibly TRBD1 on 5 matching bases. Germline V CDR1 and CDR2: LNHDA, SQIVND (reference sequence). The V and J ends lost 5 bases and 4 bases respectively, with 12 bases between them. The CDR3 runs to 14 residues. The CDR3 nucleotides read TGTGCCAGTAGTTGGGGGGGTAAAAATCAGCCCCAGCATTTT. The encoded protein is CASSWGGKNQPQHF.

This rearrangement joins TRBV6-2 or TRBV6-3 to TRBJ2-1, with 11 bases that match TRBD2. With V trimmed by 4 bases and J by 1 base, 0 bases remained unmatched. The CDR3 extends over 15 amino acids. In germline, CDR1 is MNHEY, CDR2 SVGEGT. DNA of the CDR3: TGTGCCAGCAGTTGGACTAGCGGGTCCTACAATGAGCAGTTCTTC. Amino acid sequence: CASSWTSGSYNEQFF.

This sequence joins TRBV7-9 and TRBJ2-7, with D hard to call. CDR1 is SEHNR, CDR2 FQNEAQ, per germline (reference sequence). Trimming cost V 5 bases and J 1 base, with 15 bases left between them. The CDR3 totals 15 residues. DNA of the CDR3: TGTGCCAGCAGCCGAGGTCCAGACTTGTCCTACGAGCAGTACTTC. The encoded protein is CASSRGPDLSYEQYF.

The rearrangement links TRBV7-9 to TRBJ2-7, with D possibly TRBD1 on 5 matching bases. With 2 bases removed from V and 1 base from J, the gap between germline ends came to 15 bases. This CDR3 spans 16 amino acids. Germline V gives CDR1 SEHNR, CDR2 FQNEAQ (reference sequence). Here the CDR3 DNA reads TGTGCCAGCAGCTTAAGGGGTGTTGGCGAGTCCTACGAGCAGTACTTC. Amino acid sequence: CASSLRGVGESYEQYF.

V is TRBV11-1 and J is TRBJ2-3, with TRBD2 matching 11 bases. The CDR3 contains 15 residues. Germline-derived CDR1 and CDR2 are SGHAT and FQDESV (reference sequence). V shed 1 base, J shed 10 bases, and the junction held 7 bases outside the gene matches. The CDR3 DNA reads TGTGCCAGCAGCTTAGTAACTAGCGGGGGCATTCCGCAGTATTTT. The encoded protein is CASSLVTSGGIPQYF.

The chain uses TRBV4-1 and TRBJ2-3; D call uncertain. Germline assignment: CDR1 MGHRA and CDR2 YSYEKL. The CDR3 is 14 amino acids. V lost 2 bases to trimming and J lost 6 bases, with 12 bases between them. CDR3 protein: CASSQRGISDTQYF. The DNA of the CDR3 is TGCGCCAGCAGCCAACGCGGTATTTCGGATACGCAGTATTTT.

This chain links TRBV5-8 with TRBJ1-4; no definite D call. The CDR3 is made up of 16 amino acids. Germline V gene lookup returns CDR1 SGHTS and CDR2 YDEGEE. With 0 bases removed from V and 0 bases from J, the gap between germline ends came to 9 bases. The CDR3 region is CASSLGLSATNEKLFF. CDR3 nucleotide sequence: TGTGCCAGCAGCTTGGGCCTTTCTGCAACTAATGAAAAACTGTTTTTT.

CDR3 sequence (DNA): TGTGCCAGCAGTTCAAACCACTATGGCTACACCTTC. Translation: CASSSNHYGYTF. The chain is built from TRBV12-3 or TRBV12-4 and TRBJ1-2; D not certain. The ends were cut back, 4 bases at V and 3 bases at J, with 6 bases in the middle. CDR3 length: 12 amino acids.

This chain joins TRBV19 and TRBJ2-3; D not resolved. V lost 3 bases to trimming and J lost 4 bases, with 11 bases between them. Germline lookup yields CDR1 LNHDA and CDR2 SQIVND (reference sequence). The CDR3 has 14 amino acids. The CDR3 is CASSIVGGADTQYF. Here the CDR3 DNA reads TGTGCCAGTAGTATCGTCGGCGGAGCAGATACGCAGTATTTT. Full variable domain (remainder filled in from reference TRBV19 and TRBJ2-3): DGGITQSPKYLFRKEGQNVTLSCEQNLNHDAMYWYRQDPGQGLRLIYYSQIVNDFQKGDIAEGYSVSREKKESFPLTVTSAQKNPTAFYLCASSIVGGADTQYFGPGTRLTVL.

The table lists this clone with a count of one. The rearrangement joins TRBV7-8 to TRBJ1-5; 9 bases agree with TRBD1. The V and J ends lost 5 bases and 0 bases, in that order; junction bases with no gene match: 11. Germline V CDR1 and CDR2: SGHVS, FQNEAQ. This CDR3 is built from 18 residues. CDR3 residues: CASSARLTGGYSNQPQHF. The CDR3 nucleotides read TGTGCCAGCAGCGCACGCCTCACAGGGGGCTATAGCAATCAGCCCCAGCATTTT.